The 2 T cell receptor beta chains below all came from one sample that was sequenced in a study of CD8 T cells in Susac syndrome. Random hexamers were used to reverse transcribe an amount of roughly 0.5 to 1 ug RNA. A single record per CDR3 protein comes from TCRdb applying MiXCR to the immunoSEQ multiplex PCR reads. The data show hundreds of thousands of distinct CDR3 sequences, approximately 85% seen once. Sequencing used CD8+ T cells from PBMCs. These receptors all stem from a human donor with multiple sclerosis.

This chain uses TRBV9 with TRBJ2-2; 7 positions agree with TRBD1. CDR1 is SGDLS, CDR2 YYNGEE, per germline. J gave up 7 bases and V 4 bases, and 7 bases lay outside the gene matches. This CDR3 region has 14 residues. CDR3 in amino acids: CASSPSTGIGELFF. The CDR3 region has the DNA TGTGCCAGCAGCCCCTCGACAGGGATCGGGGAGCTGTTTTTT.

The rearrangement uses TRBV5-1 and TRBJ1-5; 9 bases fit TRBD1. CDR3 length: 13 residues. Trimming cost V 5 bases and J 6 bases; bases outside gene matches: 3. CDR1 and CDR2 from the germline V gene are SGHRS and YFSETQ. The CDR3 DNA reads as TGCGCCAGCAGTTCGGACAGGGGTCAGCCCCAGCATTTT. Translating it yields CASSSDRGQPQHF.